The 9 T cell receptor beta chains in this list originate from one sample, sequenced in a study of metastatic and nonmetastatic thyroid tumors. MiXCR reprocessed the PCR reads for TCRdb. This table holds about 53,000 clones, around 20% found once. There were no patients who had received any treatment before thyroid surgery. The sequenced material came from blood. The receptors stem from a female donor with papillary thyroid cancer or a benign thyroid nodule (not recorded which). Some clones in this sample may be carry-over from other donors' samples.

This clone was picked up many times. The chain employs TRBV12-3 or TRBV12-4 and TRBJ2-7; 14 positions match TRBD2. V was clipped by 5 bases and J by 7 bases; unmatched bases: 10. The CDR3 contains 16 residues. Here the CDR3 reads CASSLLTSGRAWEQYF. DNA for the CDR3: TGTGCCAGCAGTCTCCTGACTAGCGGGAGGGCCTGGGAGCAGTACTTC.

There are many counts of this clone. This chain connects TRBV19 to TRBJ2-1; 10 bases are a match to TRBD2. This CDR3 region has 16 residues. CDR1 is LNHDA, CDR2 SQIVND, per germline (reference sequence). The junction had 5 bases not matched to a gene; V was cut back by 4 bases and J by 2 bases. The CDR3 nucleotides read TGTGCCAGTAGTAGAATTACTAGCGGGACCTACAATGAGCAGTTCTTC. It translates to CASSRITSGTYNEQFF.

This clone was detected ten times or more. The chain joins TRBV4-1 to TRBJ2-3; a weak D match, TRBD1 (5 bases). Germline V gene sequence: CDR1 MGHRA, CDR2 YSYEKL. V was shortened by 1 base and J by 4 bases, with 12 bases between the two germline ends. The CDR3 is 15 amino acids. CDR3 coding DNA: TGCGCCAGCAGCCAAGGGAGACAGTCAGCAGATACGCAGTATTTT. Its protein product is CASSQGRQSADTQYF.

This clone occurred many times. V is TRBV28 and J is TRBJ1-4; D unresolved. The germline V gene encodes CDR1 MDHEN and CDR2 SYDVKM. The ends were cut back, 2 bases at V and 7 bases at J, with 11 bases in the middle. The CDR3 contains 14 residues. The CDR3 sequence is CASSLTQEPEKLFF. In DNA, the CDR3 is TGTGCCAGCAGTTTAACTCAGGAGCCTGAAAAACTGTTTTTT.

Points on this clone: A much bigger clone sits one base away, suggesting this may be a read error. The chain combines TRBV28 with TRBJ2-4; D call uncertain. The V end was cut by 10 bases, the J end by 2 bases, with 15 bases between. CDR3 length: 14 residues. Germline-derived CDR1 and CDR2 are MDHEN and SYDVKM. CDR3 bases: TGTGCCATCACCACGCCAAGAACCAAAAACATTCAGTACTTC. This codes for CAITTPRTKNIQYF.

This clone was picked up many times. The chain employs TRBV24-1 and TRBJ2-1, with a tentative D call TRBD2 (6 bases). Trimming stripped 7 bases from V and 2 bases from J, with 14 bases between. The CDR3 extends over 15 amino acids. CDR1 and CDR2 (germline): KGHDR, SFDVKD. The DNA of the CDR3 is TGTGCCACCAGCTACGGGAGTAGCCCCTACAATGAGCAGTTCTTC. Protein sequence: CATSYGSSPYNEQFF.

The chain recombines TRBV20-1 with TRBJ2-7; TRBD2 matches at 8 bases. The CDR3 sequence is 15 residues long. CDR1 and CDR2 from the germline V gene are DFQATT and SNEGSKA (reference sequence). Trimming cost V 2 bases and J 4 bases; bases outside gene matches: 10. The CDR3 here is CSARYFSGMLYEQYF. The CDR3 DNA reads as TGCAGTGCTAGATATTTTAGCGGGATGTTATACGAGCAGTACTTC.

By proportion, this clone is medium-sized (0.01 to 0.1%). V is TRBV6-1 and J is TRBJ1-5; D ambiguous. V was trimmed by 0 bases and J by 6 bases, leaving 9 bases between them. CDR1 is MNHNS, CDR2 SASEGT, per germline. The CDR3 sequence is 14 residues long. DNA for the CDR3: TGTGCCAGCAGTGAAGCCTCAACGGGTCAGCCCCAGCATTTT. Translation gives CASSEASTGQPQHF.

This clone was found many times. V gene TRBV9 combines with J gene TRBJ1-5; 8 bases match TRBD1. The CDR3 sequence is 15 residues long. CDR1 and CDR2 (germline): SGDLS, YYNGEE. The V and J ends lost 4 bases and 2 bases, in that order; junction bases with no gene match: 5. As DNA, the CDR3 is TGTGCCAGCAGCTCCGGACAGGGTGGCAATCAGCCCCAGCATTTT. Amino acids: CASSSGQGGNQPQHF.